Each of the 2 T cell receptor beta chains below was sequenced from the same sample in a study of blood T cell repertoires in COVID-19. Assay used: immunoSEQ multiplex PCR; TCRdb lists only in-frame clones, some missing. The sample lists about 180,000 clones, about 85% occurring once. Specimen: peripheral blood. Source of these receptors: a woman older than 75 with acute or convalescent COVID-19.

V gene TRBV2 combines with J gene TRBJ1-5; tentatively, D is TRBD1 (5 bases). The CDR3 runs 14 residues. Trimming removed 8 bases at V and 4 bases at J, with 15 bases between. Germline CDR1 SNHLY, CDR2 FYNNEI. CDR3 loop: CASVGGGPNQPQHF. DNA of the CDR3: TGTGCCAGCGTGGGGGGAGGGCCTAATCAGCCCCAGCATTTT.

The chain carries TRBV19 and TRBJ2-1, with TRBD2 matching over 8 bases. Per germline, CDR1 LNHDA and CDR2 SQIVND (reference sequence). V lost 1 base to trimming and J lost 7 bases; unmatched junction nucleotides: 6. CDR3 length: 15 amino acids. The CDR3 DNA is TGTGCCAGTAGTATAGTAAGGACTAGCAAAAATGAGCAGTTCTTC. Residues: CASSIVRTSKNEQFF.